The T cell receptor beta chain under discussion was sequenced for a study of CD8 T cells in Susac syndrome (dated 2019 in TCRdb). The study in broad terms: Of the Susac syndrome patients who were sequenced, 5 or 6 had clinically active disease and roughly eight were in clinical remission. At blood withdrawal, Susac syndrome patients were therapy-naive, treated with corticosteroids (with IVIg additionally given to some), or treated with IVIg alone. Repertoire sequencing was used to test whether CD8+ T cell activation and differentiation in Susac syndrome was antigen driven.

Peripheral blood CD8+ and CD4+ T cells from healthy donors, Susac syndrome patients and multiple sclerosis patients were profiled using high-throughput TCR beta sequencing. Susac syndrome patients met recently defined diagnostic criteria for definite or probable disease. CD8+ TEMRA cells were enriched by FACS, while bulk CD8+ and CD4+ T cells were purified by magnetic negative isolation. Blood was drawn into EDTA tubes, processed within 24 hours, and PBMCs were isolated by density gradient centrifugation. PBMCs destined for TCR sequencing were cryopreserved in liquid nitrogen and later thawed in a 37 °C water bath. The sorted or isolated CD4+, CD8+ and CD8+ TEMRA cells reached a purity of at least 90%. RNA was extracted using the RNeasy kit, and about 0.45 to 1 ug of the RNA was reverse transcribed with random hexamers. TCR beta CDR3 regions were amplified with the immunoSEQ multiplex PCR assay covering 54 Vbeta and 13 Jbeta segments. To correct PCR amplification bias, a synthetic template baseline was used for both primer optimization and computational correction. On the authors' methods: Reads were annotated to V, D and J genes per IMGT and analyzed with immunoSEQ Analyzer, keeping only productive sequences. Clonality was calculated as one minus the Shannon entropy normalized by log2 of the number of productive unique sequences. For each patient and control, public and private clones were evaluated within the 100 most prevalent clones. Susac-specific clones were defined as absent from healthy and MS cohorts, about 1,100 published viral clones and other ImmuneACCESS disease sequences. TCRdb applied fastp at Q25 and MiXCR to the public reads, then kept only in-frame beta chains. Every distinct CDR3 protein forms one entry, paired with its most common genes and DNA. TCRdb's processing, not the authors', yielded these V and J calls. Recorded for this sample are 150,000 to 160,000 distinct CDR3 sequences; roughly 96% of them occurred a single time. The leading ten clones occupy about 0.17% of the sample.

Points the paper makes about the study in general: The CD4+ T cell repertoire of patients with Susac syndrome showed no detectable clonal expansion. The number of individuals in the TCR sequencing and HLA analysis was recognized as being relatively small.

V and J lose 4 bases and 7 bases, and a span of 16 bases separates them. The CDR3, from cysteine to phenylalanine, totals 13 residues. The sequence is cut down to CDR3 DNA, 39 bases in frame from base 1. The germline V gene encodes CDR1 SQVTM and CDR2 ANQGSEA. This clonotype was counted a single time. Its antigen is unknown. No much larger clonotype is one base removed from it; base qualities were not supplied. A single read offers scant evidence. The sequenced sample consisted of CD4+ T cells from PBMCs. The chain is encoded by TRBV29-1 joined to TRBJ1-1; no D segment can be confidently identified. The source is a human donor with Susac syndrome. The CDR3 sequence is CSVGHLVPLEAFF. In nucleotide form, the sequence is TGCAGCGTTGGACATTTAGTGCCACTTGAAGCTTTCTTT. Reference TRBV29-1 and TRBJ1-1 proteins supply the regions before and after the CDR3; the full variable domain is: SAVISQKPSRDICQRGTSLTIQCQVDSQVTMMFWYRQQPGQSLTLIATANQGSEATYESGFVIDKFPISRPNLTFSTLTVSNMSPEDSSIYLCSVGHLVPLEAFFGQGTRLTVV.